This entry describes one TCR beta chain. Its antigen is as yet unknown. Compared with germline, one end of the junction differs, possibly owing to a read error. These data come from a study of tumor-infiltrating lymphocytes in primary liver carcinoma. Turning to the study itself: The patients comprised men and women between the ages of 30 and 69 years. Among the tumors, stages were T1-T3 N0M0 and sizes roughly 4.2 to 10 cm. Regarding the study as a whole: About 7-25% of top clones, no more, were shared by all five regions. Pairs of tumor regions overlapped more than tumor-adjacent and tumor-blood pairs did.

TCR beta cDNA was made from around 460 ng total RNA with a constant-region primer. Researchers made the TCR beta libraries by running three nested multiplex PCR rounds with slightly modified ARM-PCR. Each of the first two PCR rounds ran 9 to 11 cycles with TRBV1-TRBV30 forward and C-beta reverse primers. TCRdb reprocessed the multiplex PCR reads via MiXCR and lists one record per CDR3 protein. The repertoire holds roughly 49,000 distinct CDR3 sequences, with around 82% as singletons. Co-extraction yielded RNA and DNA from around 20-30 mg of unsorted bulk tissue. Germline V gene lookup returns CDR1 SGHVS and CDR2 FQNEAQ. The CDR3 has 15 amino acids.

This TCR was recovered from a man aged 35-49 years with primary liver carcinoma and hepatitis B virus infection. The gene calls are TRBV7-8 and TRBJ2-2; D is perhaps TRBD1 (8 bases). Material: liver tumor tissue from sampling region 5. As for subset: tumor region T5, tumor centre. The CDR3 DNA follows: TGTCCCAGCAGCCGTACAGGGGGGGGTCCCGGGGAACTGTTTTTT. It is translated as CPSSRTGGGPGELFF.